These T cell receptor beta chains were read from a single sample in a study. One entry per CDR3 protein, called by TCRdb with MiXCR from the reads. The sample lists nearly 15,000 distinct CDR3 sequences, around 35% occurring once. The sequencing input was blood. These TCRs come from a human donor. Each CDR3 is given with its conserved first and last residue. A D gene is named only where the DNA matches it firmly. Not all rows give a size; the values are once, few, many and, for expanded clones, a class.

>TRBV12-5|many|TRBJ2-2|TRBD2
TGTGCTAGTGGTCTAGGACTAGCGCAAGGGGGGGAGCTGTTTTTT
CASGLGLAQGGELFF
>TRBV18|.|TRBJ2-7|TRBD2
TGTGCCAGCTCACCTCGGACTAGCGGAACCTCCTACGAGCAGTACTTC
CASSPRTSGTSYEQYF
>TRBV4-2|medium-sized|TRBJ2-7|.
TGTGCCAGCAGCCAAGGGGGACTGAGCTCCGAGCAGTACTTC
CASSQGGLSSEQYF
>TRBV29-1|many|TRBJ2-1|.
TGCAGCGTTGAATTACATGAGCAGTTCTTC
CSVELHEQFF
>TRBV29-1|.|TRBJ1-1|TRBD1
TGCAGCGTTGGGGCTGTTTTTGTACAAAGCTGTAACATTGTGGGGACAGCAGGAAAAGCTTTCTTT
CSVGAVFVQSCNIVGTAGKAFF
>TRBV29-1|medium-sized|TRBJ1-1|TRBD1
TGCAGCGGCGTTGGGACAGGGATCACTGAAGCTTTCTTT
CSGVGTGITEAFF
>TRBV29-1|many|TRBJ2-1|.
TGCAGCGTTGATGGCAGCGTCTCCTACAATGAGCAGTTCTTC
CSVDGSVSYNEQFF
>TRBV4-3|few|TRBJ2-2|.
TGCGCCAGCAGCCAACGGCCGAACACCGGGGAGCTGTTTTTT
CASSQRPNTGELFF
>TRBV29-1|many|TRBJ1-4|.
TGCAGCGCCCGGGCCGGGACCCATGAAAAACTGTTTTTT
CSARAGTHEKLFF
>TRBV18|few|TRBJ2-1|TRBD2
TGTGCCAGCTCACCTCTAGCGGGAGTTTTGAATGAGCAGTTCTTC
CASSPLAGVLNEQFF
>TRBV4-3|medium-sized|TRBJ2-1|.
TGTGCCAGCAGCCAGGATGGGGACTTATACAATGAGCAGTTCTTC
CASSQDGDLYNEQFF
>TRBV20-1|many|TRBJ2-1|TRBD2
TGCAGTGCTCCTCCAATACTAGCGGGGGGGAGATCCTACAATGAGCAGTTCTTC
CSAPPILAGGRSYNEQFF
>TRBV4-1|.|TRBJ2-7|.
TGCGCCAGCAGCCAAGTTTACACAGTGACAGAATACGAGCAGTACTTC
CASSQVYTVTEYEQYF
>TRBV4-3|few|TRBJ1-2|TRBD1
TGCGCCAGCAGCCAAAACCTCCCGGGACAGGCCAGCTATGGCTACACCTTC
CASSQNLPGQASYGYTF
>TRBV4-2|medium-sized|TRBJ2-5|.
TGTGCCAGCAGCCAAGTTGGAGGGGCCTCAAGGGAGACCCAGTACTTC
CASSQVGGASRETQYF
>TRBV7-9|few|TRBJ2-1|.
TGTGCCAGCAGCTCTGACAGGTCGCCTGGTCTTGCGCAGTTCTTC
CASSSDRSPGLAQFF
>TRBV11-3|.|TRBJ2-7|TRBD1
TGTGCCAGCAGCATGACCGGGACAGGGGGCTCCTACGAGCAGTACTTC
CASSMTGTGGSYEQYF
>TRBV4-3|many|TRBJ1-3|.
TGCGCCAGCAGCCAAGATGTCCCGACAGTATCTGGAAACACCATATATTTT
CASSQDVPTVSGNTIYF
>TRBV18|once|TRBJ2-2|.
TGTGCCAGCTCAACTACAGAATACAATGAGCTGTTTTTT
CASSTTEYNELFF
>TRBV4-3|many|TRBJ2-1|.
TGCGCCAGCAGCCAAAGAGTCAACAGTTACAATGAGCAGTTCTTC
CASSQRVNSYNEQFF
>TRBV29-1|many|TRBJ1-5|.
TGCAGCGTTGAAGATGGGGGTGCCGGTCAGCCCCAGCATTTT
CSVEDGGAGQPQHF
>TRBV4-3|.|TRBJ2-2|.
TGCGCCAGCAGCCAAGGCAAGGGGGAGCTGTTTTTT
CASSQGKGELFF
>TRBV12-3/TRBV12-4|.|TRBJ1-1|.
TGTGCCAGCAGTCCGCGGGTCGGCCATGGAGGGTCCCTAGACACTGAAGCTTTCTTT
CASSPRVGHGGSLDTEAFF
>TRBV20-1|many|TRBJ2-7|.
TGCAGTGCTAGGGGGTACTTGCGGAGTTACGAGCAGTACTTC
CSARGYLRSYEQYF
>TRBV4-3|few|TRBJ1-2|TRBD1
TGCGCCAGCAGCATTTCGGACAGGGGGCCGGAGAAAAACTATGGCTACACCTTC
CASSISDRGPEKNYGYTF
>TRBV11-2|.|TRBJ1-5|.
TGTGCCAGCACCCTGGCGGGCGATCAGCCCCAGCATTTT
CASTLAGDQPQHF
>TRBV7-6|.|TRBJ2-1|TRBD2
TGTGCCAGCAGCAGGCGGGAGGGTTCCTTTGGCACTAGAGACAATGAGCAGTTCTTC
CASSRREGSFGTRDNEQFF
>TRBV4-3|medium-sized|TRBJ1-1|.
TGCGCCAGCAGCACCTCCAGGGGTTCGAGCACTGAAGCTTTCTTT
CASSTSRGSSTEAFF